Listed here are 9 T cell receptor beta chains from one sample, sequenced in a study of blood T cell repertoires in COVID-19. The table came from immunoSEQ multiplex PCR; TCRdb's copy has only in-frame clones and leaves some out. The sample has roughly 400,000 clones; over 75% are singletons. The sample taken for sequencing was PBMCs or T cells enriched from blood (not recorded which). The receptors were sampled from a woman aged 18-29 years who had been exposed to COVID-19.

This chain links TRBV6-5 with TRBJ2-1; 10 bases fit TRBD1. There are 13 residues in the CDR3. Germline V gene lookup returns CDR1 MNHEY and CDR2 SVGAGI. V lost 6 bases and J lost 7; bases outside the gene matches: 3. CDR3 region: CASRRTGGNEQFF. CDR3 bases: TGTGCCAGCAGGAGGACAGGGGGAAATGAGCAGTTCTTC.

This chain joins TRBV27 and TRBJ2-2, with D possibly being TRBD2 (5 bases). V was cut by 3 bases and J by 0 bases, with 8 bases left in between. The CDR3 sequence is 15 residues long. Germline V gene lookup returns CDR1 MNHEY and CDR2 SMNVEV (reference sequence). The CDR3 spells CASSFLGANTGELFF. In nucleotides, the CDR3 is TGTGCCAGCAGTTTTTTGGGAGCGAACACCGGGGAGCTGTTTTTT.

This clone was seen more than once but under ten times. In DNA, the CDR3 is TGTGCCAGTTTTGCCGCAGGGGGCGGGAATCAGCCCCAGCATTTT. Amino acids: CASFAAGGGNQPQHF. V gene TRBV19 combines with J gene TRBJ1-5, with 8 bases lining up with TRBD1. Germline V gene sequence: CDR1 LNHDA, CDR2 SQIVND (reference sequence). The CDR3 is made up of 15 amino acids. The junction had 10 bases not matched to a gene; V was cut back by 8 bases and J by 4 bases.

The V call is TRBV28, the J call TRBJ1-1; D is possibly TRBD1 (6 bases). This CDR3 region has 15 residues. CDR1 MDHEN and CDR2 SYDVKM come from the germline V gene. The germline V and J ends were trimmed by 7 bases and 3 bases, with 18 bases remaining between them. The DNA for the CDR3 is TGTGCCAGCATCTCCTTCAGGGGTAGGGACACTGAAGCTTTCTTT. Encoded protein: CASISFRGRDTEAFF.

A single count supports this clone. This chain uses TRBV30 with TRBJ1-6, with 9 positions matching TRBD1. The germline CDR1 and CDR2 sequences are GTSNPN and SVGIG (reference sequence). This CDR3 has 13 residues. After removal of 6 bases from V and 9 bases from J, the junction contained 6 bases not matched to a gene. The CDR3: CACQGQGGSPLHF. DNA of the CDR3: TGTGCCTGCCAGGGACAGGGTGGTTCACCCCTCCACTTT.

DNA of the CDR3: TGTGCCAGTAGTCCATGGGGGGGCCAAAGCTCCTACGAGCAGTACTTC. It is translated as CASSPWGGQSSYEQYF. The chain is built from TRBV19 and TRBJ2-7; the D gene is possibly TRBD2 (7 bases). Deletions cut 5 bases from V and 0 bases from J, with 17 bases between. Germline CDR1 and CDR2: LNHDA and SQIVND (reference sequence). The CDR3 extends over 16 amino acids.

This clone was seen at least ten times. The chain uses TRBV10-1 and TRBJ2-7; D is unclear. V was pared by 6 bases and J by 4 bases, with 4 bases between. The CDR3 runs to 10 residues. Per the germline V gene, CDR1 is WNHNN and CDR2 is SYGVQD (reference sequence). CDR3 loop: CASRIYEQYF. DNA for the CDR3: TGCGCCAGCAGAATATACGAGCAGTACTTC.

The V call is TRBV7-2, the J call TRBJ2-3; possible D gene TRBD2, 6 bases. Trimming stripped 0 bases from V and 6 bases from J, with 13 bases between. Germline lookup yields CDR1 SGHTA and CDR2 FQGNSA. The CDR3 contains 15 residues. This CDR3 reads CASSLARGSWDTQYF. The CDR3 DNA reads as TGTGCCAGCAGCTTAGCGCGGGGAAGTTGGGATACGCAGTATTTT.

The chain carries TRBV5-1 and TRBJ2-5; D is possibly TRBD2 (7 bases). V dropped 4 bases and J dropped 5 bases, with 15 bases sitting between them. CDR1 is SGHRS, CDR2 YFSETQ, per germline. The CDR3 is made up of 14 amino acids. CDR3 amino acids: CASSRGGPGETQYF. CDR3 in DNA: TGCGCCAGCAGCAGGGGGGGGCCCGGTGAGACCCAGTACTTC.